Described below is a single T cell receptor (beta chain) sequence and its context. Its antigen is as yet unknown. PCR involved 60 Vbeta and 13 Jbeta primers. TCRdb's table, derived via immunoSEQ multiplex PCR, lists solely in-frame clones and lacks some. Recorded for this sample: about 100,000 clones. The CDR3 has 14 residues. Germline loops: CDR1 MNHNS, CDR2 SASEGT. V shed 5 bases and J shed 5 bases, with 16 bases lying between them. The sample originates from a study of cytomegalovirus exposure and HLA in healthy donors. Whole-study results and caveats: Later analysis showed TCR association rates varying by HLA locus, highest for DRB1 and lowest for HLA-C.

V is TRBV6-1 and J is TRBJ2-7; D might be TRBD2 (6 bases). This receptor was taken from a girl aged 10-17 years in good health and CMV-seropositive. The sequenced sample was PBMCs. Here the CDR3 reads CASSRWDWDHEQYF. The CDR3 DNA sequence: TGTGCCAGCAGTCGGTGGGACTGGGACCACGAGCAGTACTTC.